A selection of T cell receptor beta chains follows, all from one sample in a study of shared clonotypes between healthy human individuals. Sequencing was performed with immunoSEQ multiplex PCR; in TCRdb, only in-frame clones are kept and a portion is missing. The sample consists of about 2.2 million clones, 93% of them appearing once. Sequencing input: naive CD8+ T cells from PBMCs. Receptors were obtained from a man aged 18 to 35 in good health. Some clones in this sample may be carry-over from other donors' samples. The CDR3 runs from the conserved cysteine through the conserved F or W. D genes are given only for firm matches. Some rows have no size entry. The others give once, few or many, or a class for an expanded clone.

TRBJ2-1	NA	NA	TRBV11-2	CASSLARRNEQFF	TGTGCCAGCAGCTTAGCTCGGCGTAATGAGCAGTTCTTC
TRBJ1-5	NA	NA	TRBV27	CASSLRGWNQPQHF	TGTGCCAGCAGTTTAAGAGGATGGAATCAGCCCCAGCATTTT
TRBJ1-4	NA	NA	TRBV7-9	CASSFSRGEKLFF	TGTGCCAGCAGCTTTTCCAGGGGCGAGAAACTGTTTTTT
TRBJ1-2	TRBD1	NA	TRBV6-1	CASSGHYRGNYGYTF	TGTGCCAGCAGTGGACACTACAGGGGGAACTATGGCTACACCTTC
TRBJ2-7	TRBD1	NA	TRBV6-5	CASSYSQGAYEQYF	TGTGCCAGCAGTTACTCGCAGGGGGCCTACGAGCAGTACTTC
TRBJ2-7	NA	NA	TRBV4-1	CASSQDPGTPADF	TGCGCCAGCAGCCAGGACCCCGGGACCCCTGCGGACTTC
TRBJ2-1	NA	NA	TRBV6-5	CASSAYSGAYNEQFF	TGTGCCAGCAGTGCCTATAGCGGAGCCTACAATGAGCAGTTCTTC
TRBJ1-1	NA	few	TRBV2	CASSGGENTEAFF	TGTGCCAGCAGTGGGGGGGAGAACACTGAAGCTTTCTTT
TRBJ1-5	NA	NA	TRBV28	CASIRRSMPYQPQHF	TGTGCCAGCATAAGAAGGTCCATGCCGTATCAGCCCCAGCATTTT
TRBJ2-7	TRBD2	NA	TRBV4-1	CASSQLDSGRAYEQYF	TGCGCCAGCAGCCAATTGGATAGCGGGAGGGCCTACGAGCAGTACTTC
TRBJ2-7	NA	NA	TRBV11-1	CASSSRNRSYEQYF	TGTGCCAGCAGTTCCAGAAACAGGTCCTACGAGCAGTACTTC
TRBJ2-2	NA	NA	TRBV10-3	CATRGAGPTNTGELFF	TGTGCCACAAGGGGGGCGGGACCGACGAACACCGGGGAGCTGTTTTTT
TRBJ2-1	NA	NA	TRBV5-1	CASSLVLGGEHNEQFF	TGCGCCAGCAGCTTGGTATTAGGGGGGGAGCACAATGAGCAGTTCTTC
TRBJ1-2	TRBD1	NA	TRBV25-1	CASSEPGQGIYGYTF	TGTGCCAGCAGTGAGCCGGGACAGGGAATATATGGCTACACCTTC
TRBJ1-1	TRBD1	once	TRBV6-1	CASSDRDRTSRMNTEAFF	TGTGCCAGCAGTGACCGGGACAGAACCTCGAGAATGAACACTGAAGCTTTCTTT
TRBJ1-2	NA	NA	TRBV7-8	CASSFRSLDTTHTF	TGTGCCAGCAGCTTTCGTTCCCTGGACACCACGCACACCTTC
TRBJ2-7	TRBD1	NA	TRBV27	CASSPRGTGSYEQYF	TGTGCCAGCAGTCCCAGAGGGACAGGGAGTTACGAGCAGTACTTC
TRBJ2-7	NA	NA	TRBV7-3	CASSLTTGAEQYF	TGTGCCAGCAGCTTAACGACGGGAGCCGAGCAGTACTTC
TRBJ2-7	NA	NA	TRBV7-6	CASSLGVNYEQYF	TGTGCCAGCAGCTTAGGGGTTAACTACGAGCAGTACTTC
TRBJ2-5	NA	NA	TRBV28	CASSGTAVFQETQYF	TGTGCCAGCAGCGGGACGGCCGTTTTCCAAGAGACCCAGTACTTC
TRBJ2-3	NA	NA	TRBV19	CASRLRGAGTDTQYF	TGTGCCAGTAGGCTTCGGGGGGCGGGCACAGATACGCAGTATTTT
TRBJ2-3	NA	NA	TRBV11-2	CASSPGSGPGYTQYF	TGTGCCAGCAGCCCAGGCAGTGGGCCCGGCTATACGCAGTATTTT
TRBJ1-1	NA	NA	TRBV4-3	CASSPTEGAADAFF	TGCGCCAGCAGCCCCACGGAAGGGGCGGCTGACGCTTTCTTT
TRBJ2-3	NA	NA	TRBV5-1	CASSFDTDTQYF	TGCGCCAGCAGCTTCGACACAGATACGCAGTATTTT
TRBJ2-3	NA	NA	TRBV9	CASNGGGTDTQYF	TGTGCCAGCAATGGCGGCGGCACAGATACGCAGTATTTT
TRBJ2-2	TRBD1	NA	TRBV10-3	CAIQAGQDRRNTGELFF	TGTGCCATCCAGGCAGGACAGGACAGAAGGAACACCGGGGAGCTGTTTTTT
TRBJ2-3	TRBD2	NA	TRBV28	CASSALGLAGKRDTQYF	TGTGCCAGCAGCGCCTTGGGTCTAGCGGGAAAGAGAGATACGCAGTATTTT
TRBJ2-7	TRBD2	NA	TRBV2	CASSLLGLAGGHYEQYF	TGTGCCAGCAGTCTTCTTGGGCTAGCGGGAGGGCACTACGAGCAGTACTTC
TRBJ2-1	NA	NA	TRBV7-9	CASSFGNEQFF	TGTGCCAGCAGCTTCGGGAATGAGCAGTTCTTC
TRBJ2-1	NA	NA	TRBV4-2	CASSPNEQFF	TGTGCCAGCAGCCCCAACGAGCAGTTCTTC
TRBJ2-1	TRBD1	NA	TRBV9	CASSVGTGRNNEQFF	TGTGCCAGCAGCGTCGGGACAGGGAGGAACAATGAGCAGTTCTTC
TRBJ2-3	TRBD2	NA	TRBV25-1	CASSECGGF	TGTGCCAGCAGTGAATGCGGGGGTTTT
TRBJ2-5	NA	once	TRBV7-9	CASSLVGSQETQYF	TGTGCCAGCAGCTTAGTGGGCTCCCAAGAGACCCAGTACTTC
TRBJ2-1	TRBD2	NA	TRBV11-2	CASSHRGTSGRALGYEQFF	TGTGCCAGCAGCCACCGGGGTACTAGCGGGAGGGCCTTGGGTTATGAGCAGTTCTTC
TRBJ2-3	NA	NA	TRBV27	CASSLYPPGAPDTQYF	TGTGCCAGCAGTTTATACCCCCCGGGGGCTCCAGATACGCAGTATTTT
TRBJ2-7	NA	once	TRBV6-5	CASRSSYEQYF	TGTGCCAGCAGGTCCAGCTACGAGCAGTACTTC
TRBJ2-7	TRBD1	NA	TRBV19	CASSMGQLYEQYF	TGTGCCAGTAGTATGGGACAGCTCTACGAGCAGTACTTC